This paragraph reports one TCR beta chain. Its antigen is unknown. The data stem from a study of OX40 agonist ivuxolimab in advanced cancers. Background on the study: Patients got intravenous ivuxolimab at 0.01 to 10 mg/kg every 2 weeks. Partial responses were achieved by three patients, of whom one had hepatocellular carcinoma and two had cutaneous melanoma. Among those enrolled, mean age was about 63 years (range 23 to 79) and about 82% were male.

General observations from the study: Clonal expansion from baseline to week 6 occurred in both CD4+ and CD8+ T cells.

V lost 4 bases to trimming and J lost 1 base, with 13 bases between them. Looked up from germline, CDR1 is MDHEN and CDR2 is SYDVKM. This CDR3 comprises 16 residues. TCRdb's copy holds only in-frame clones and misses some; the assay was immunoSEQ multiplex PCR. Among some 57,000 clones listed, roughly four fifths were seen once. This clonotype was sampled from an adult with an advanced solid tumor such as melanoma, head and neck, liver or kidney cancer. The sample consisted of CD4+ or CD8+ T cells sorted from blood, taken in a trial of the OX40 agonist ivuxolimab. The V gene is TRBV28, the J gene TRBJ2-2, with a tentative D call TRBD1 (6 bases). CDR3 loop: CASSSRTDLNTGELFF. The CDR3 DNA reads as TGTGCCAGCAGTTCACGGACAGATTTGAACACCGGGGAGCTGTTTTTT.